Detailed here is one T cell receptor beta chain. The authors extracted RNA and reverse transcribed it into cDNA as the sequencing template. TCRdb keeps only in-frame clones here, not all; method: immunoSEQ multiplex PCR. The table shows about 140,000 clones, with roughly four fifths occurring only once. The data originate from a study of CD8+ T cells in alopecia areata. Described treatment: oral pan-JAK inhibitor, 5-10 mg twice daily. Specimens obtained from alopecia areata patients comprised lesional scalp punch biopsies and peripheral blood. This specimen consisted of CD8+ T cells sorted from blood, obtained at week 4, from a patient treated with tofacitinib. The sequence was collected from a human donor with alopecia areata.

CDR3 amino acids: CASTLGPPTNEKLFF. Written as DNA, the CDR3 is TGTGCCAGCACCTTGGGTCCTCCAACTAATGAAAAACTGTTTTTT. The genes are TRBV6-5 and TRBJ1-4; D is unclear. CDR3 length equals 15 residues. Germline V gene sequence: CDR1 MNHEY, CDR2 SVGAGI. V gave up 7 bases and J gave up 0 bases, with 12 bases separating them.